One sample yielded the 31 T cell receptor beta chains listed below, sequenced in a study of OX40 agonist ivuxolimab in advanced cancers. Library prep was done by the immunoSEQ multiplex PCR assay. This immuneACCESS table, as held by TCRdb, lists in-frame sequences with V and J called but not all clones. Of the missing ones, under half trace to an unresolved V gene in checked studies; the others have no known cause. The sample table lists over 60,000 clones, approximately 86% of them with a count of one. The ten largest clones take up 2% to 2.5% of the sample. Specimen: CD4+ or CD8+ T cells sorted from blood, collected in a trial of the OX40 agonist ivuxolimab. These receptors all come from an adult with an advanced solid tumor such as melanoma, head and neck, liver or kidney cancer.

The rearrangement uses TRBV28 and TRBJ2-1; 12 nucleotides match TRBD2. The germline CDR1 and CDR2 sequences are MDHEN and SYDVKM. This CDR3 comprises 19 residues. The J segment lost 0 bases and the V segment lost 5 bases, leaving 11 bases of the junction unmatched. The CDR3 reads CASSPALGTSGYSYNEQFF. The CDR3 coding sequence is TGTGCCAGCAGTCCCGCCCTGGGGACTAGCGGGTACTCCTACAATGAGCAGTTCTTC.

CDR3 bases: TGTGCCACCAGCAGAGATCCTACAGGTAGCTCCTACGAGCAGTACTTC. As protein: CATSRDPTGSSYEQYF. The rearrangement uses TRBV15 and TRBJ2-5; D perhaps matches TRBD1 (5 bases). The DNA end lines up better with TRBJ2-7; the J call may be wrong. Germline CDR1 is LNHNV and CDR2 is YYDKDF (reference sequence). CDR3 size: 16 residues.

About this clone: The identical CDR3 is also encoded by other nucleotide sequences in the sample. J is TRBJ1-4 and V is TRBV9, with D possibly TRBD1 on 5 matching bases. Germline loops: CDR1 SGDLS, CDR2 YYNGEE. The CDR3 sequence is 15 residues long. Trimming pared 4 bases from V and 0 bases from J, leaving 10 bases between. CDR3 sequence reads: CASSPQGATNEKLFF. Here the CDR3 DNA reads TGTGCCAGCAGCCCTCAGGGTGCAACTAATGAAAAACTGTTTTTT.

This chain connects TRBV7-2 to TRBJ2-7; 7 positions agree with TRBD2. The germline V gene has CDR1 SGHTA and CDR2 FQGNSA. V dropped 1 base and J dropped 4; count of bases not matched to a gene: 10. The CDR3 contains 16 residues. CDR3 sequence reads: CASSLDGRETVYEQYF. The CDR3 DNA follows: TGTGCCAGCAGCTTAGATGGGCGGGAGACCGTATACGAGCAGTACTTC. Full variable domain (outside the CDR3, taken from reference TRBV7-2 and TRBJ2-7): GAGVSQSPSNKVTEKGKDVELRCDPISGHTALYWYRQSLGQGLEFLIYFQGNSAPDKSGLPSDRFSAERTGGSVSTLTIQRTQQEDSAVYLCASSLDGRETVYEQYFGPGTRLTVT.

The chain combines TRBV10-2 with TRBJ1-5; D ambiguous. Germline V lookup: CDR1 WSHSY, CDR2 SAAADI. This CDR3 has 15 amino acids. V gave up 2 bases and J gave up 5 bases, with 13 bases separating them. The CDR3 DNA is TGCGCCAGCAGTGAGCCCCGCTCGGTGGATCAGCCCCAGCATTTT. This encodes CASSEPRSVDQPQHF.

The CDR3 here is CASSFRNSGANVLTF. The DNA of the CDR3 is TGTGCCAGCAGCTTCAGAAACTCTGGGGCCAACGTCCTGACTTTC. The rearrangement joins TRBV5-6 to TRBJ2-6; D is undetermined. The germline CDR1 and CDR2 sequences are SGHDT and YYEEEE. Between the trimmed V and J ends, which lost 2 bases and 0 bases, there was a span of 6 bases. CDR3 length equals 15 residues.

The chain links TRBV7-2 to TRBJ1-6, with D possibly TRBD1 on 5 matching bases. The germline V gene has CDR1 SGHTA and CDR2 FQGNSA. Trimming stripped 5 bases from V and 0 bases from J, with 17 bases between. This CDR3 is built from 18 residues. CDR3 nucleotides: TGTGCCAGCAGCCCCTCTGGACGCCAGGGCTCCTATAATTCACCCCTCCACTTT. Translating gives CASSPSGRQGSYNSPLHF.

The chain has TRBV2 and TRBJ2-7, with unresolved D. Germline lookup yields CDR1 SNHLY and CDR2 FYNNEI. This CDR3 has 15 amino acids. Deletions cut 5 bases from V and 2 bases from J, with 16 bases between. The CDR3 here is CASSSEKSGPYEQYF. CDR3 DNA sequence: TGTGCCAGCAGTTCAGAGAAGAGTGGGCCCTACGAGCAGTACTTC.

The DNA of the CDR3 is TGTGCCAGCTCACAGGACAGGTCGGGGGGCTACACCTTC. Translating it yields CASSQDRSGGYTF. The chain uses TRBV18 and TRBJ1-2; TRBD1 matches 7 bases. The CDR3 length is 13 residues. Germline V gene data show CDR1 as KGHSH and CDR2 as LQKENI. J was trimmed by 8 bases and V by 4 bases; bases with no gene match: 7.

The genes are TRBV5-6 and TRBJ2-7, with D perhaps TRBD2 (5 bases). Germline lookup yields CDR1 SGHDT and CDR2 YYEEEE. V was clipped by 9 bases and J by 3 bases, with 19 bases between them. The CDR3 extends over 14 amino acids. CDR3 sequence reads: CATQRGLGVYEQYF. CDR3 nucleotide sequence: TGTGCCACCCAACGCGGGCTAGGTGTCTACGAGCAGTACTTC. The full variable domain, in which reference TRBV5-6 and TRBJ2-7 provide the parts outside the CDR3, is DAGVTQSPTHLIKTRGQQVTLRCSPKSGHDTVSWYQQALGQGPQFIFQYYEEEERQRGNFPDRFSGHQFPNYSSELNVNALLLGDSALYLCATQRGLGVYEQYFGPGTRLTVT.

V usage is TRBV19 and J usage is TRBJ2-3, with D unclear. This CDR3 region has 11 residues. The germline CDR1 and CDR2 sequences are LNHDA and SQIVND (reference sequence). V was shortened by 7 bases and J by 3 bases, with 5 bases between the two germline ends. For the CDR3, the DNA is TGTGCCAGTACACAGACAGATACGCAGTATTTT. Protein product: CASTQTDTQYF.

The V call is TRBV7-2, the J call TRBJ1-3, with D possibly being TRBD1 (6 bases). The CDR3 runs 15 residues. The ends were cut back, 5 bases at V and 4 bases at J, with 15 bases in the middle. Germline assignment: CDR1 SGHTA and CDR2 FQGNSA. The CDR3 sequence is CASSRTGAGGNTIYF. CDR3 nucleotides: TGTGCCAGCAGCCGTACGGGGGCAGGAGGAAACACCATATATTTT.

In its sample, this clone was seen once. The chain links TRBV27 to TRBJ1-4, with 9 nucleotides matching TRBD1. The germline V gene has CDR1 MNHEY and CDR2 SMNVEV (reference sequence). Unmatched junction bases numbered 9, after V lost 5 bases and J lost 8 bases. The CDR3 is 15 amino acids. The CDR3 protein is CASSITGTGPEKLFF. Written as DNA, the CDR3 is TGTGCCAGCAGTATCACCGGGACAGGGCCAGAAAAACTGTTTTTT.

This rearrangement joins TRBV2 to TRBJ1-1; 12 positions match TRBD1. Germline assignment: CDR1 SNHLY and CDR2 FYNNEI. The CDR3 consists of 16 residues. V lost 6 bases and J lost 4; bases outside the gene matches: 9. CDR3 bases: TGTGCCAGCAGATATACCGGGACAGGGGGCGGCACTGAAGCTTTCTTT. It encodes CASRYTGTGGGTEAFF.

This chain links TRBV7-2 with TRBJ2-1, with D possibly TRBD2 on 5 matching bases. V lost 1 base to trimming and J lost 4 bases, with 8 bases between them. The CDR3 is 14 amino acids. The germline V gene has CDR1 SGHTA and CDR2 FQGNSA. The CDR3 nucleotides are TGTGCCAGCAGCTTAGAAGTAGCGTACAATGAGCAGTTCTTC. It is translated as CASSLEVAYNEQFF.

The V gene is TRBV6-5, the J gene TRBJ1-2, with 8 bases lining up with TRBD1. V was clipped by 5 bases and J by 8 bases; unmatched bases: 7. Germline V gene lookup returns CDR1 MNHEY and CDR2 SVGAGI. The CDR3 is 13 amino acids. The CDR3 sequence is CASSPGQGRGYTF. The CDR3 DNA reads TGTGCCAGCAGTCCCGGACAGGGTCGGGGCTACACCTTC.

This rearrangement joins TRBV27 to TRBJ1-2, with D perhaps TRBD1 (6 bases). Per germline, CDR1 MNHEY and CDR2 SMNVEV (reference sequence). Trimming stripped 3 bases from V and 7 bases from J, with 15 bases between. The CDR3 has 14 residues. CDR3 bases: TGTGCCAGCAGTTTCATTGGGGGGGCGGTTGGCTACACCTTC. Its protein product is CASSFIGGAVGYTF.

CDR3 protein: CASSLATNEKLFF. The CDR3 coding sequence is TGTGCCAGCAGTCTTGCAACTAATGAAAAACTGTTTTTT. The rearrangement links TRBV6-6 to TRBJ1-4; D is unclear. Germline V gene sequence: CDR1 MNHNY, CDR2 SVGAGI (reference sequence). This CDR3 region has 13 residues. Trimming removed 5 bases from V and 0 bases from J, with 4 bases in between.

V is TRBV7-2 and J is TRBJ2-7; no firm D call. The germline V gene encodes CDR1 SGHTA and CDR2 FQGNSA. There are 16 residues in the CDR3. Deletions cut 4 bases from V and 3 bases from J, with 19 bases between. CDR3 in amino acids: CASSSAGHSSNYEQYF. The DNA of the CDR3 is TGTGCCAGCAGCTCCGCCGGGCATAGTTCAAACTACGAGCAGTACTTC.

The chain couples TRBV6-5 to TRBJ1-5, with D maybe TRBD1 (6 bases). Germline V gives CDR1 MNHEY, CDR2 SVGAGI. The CDR3 length is 15 residues. Trimming cost V 0 bases and J 5 bases, with 11 bases left between them. The CDR3 sequence: CASSYSYRVDQPQHF. The CDR3 DNA follows: TGTGCCAGCAGTTACTCGTACAGGGTGGATCAGCCCCAGCATTTT.

The genes are TRBV18 and TRBJ1-3; 9 bases are shared with TRBD1. Germline-derived CDR1 and CDR2 are KGHSH and LQKENI. The CDR3 extends over 15 amino acids. J gave up 4 bases and V 6 bases, and 7 bases lay outside the gene matches. CDR3: CASSPNRGHGNTIYF. In DNA, the CDR3 is TGTGCCAGCTCCCCCAACAGGGGGCACGGAAACACCATATATTTT. Combining the CDR3 with reference TRBV18 and TRBJ1-3 gives the whole variable domain NAGVMQNPRHLVRRRGQEARLRCSPMKGHSHVYWYRQLPEEGLKFMVYLQKENIIDESGMPKERFSAEFPKEGPSILRIQQVVRGDSAAYFCASSPNRGHGNTIYFGEGSWLTVV.

V and J are TRBV4-1 and TRBJ1-5; 7 bases are shared with TRBD1. The CDR3 is 15 amino acids. V trimming: 6 bases; J trimming: 4 bases; junction bases outside the gene matches: 9. Germline lookup yields CDR1 MGHRA and CDR2 YSYEKL. CDR3 DNA sequence: TGCGCCAGCAGACTCGACGGACAGGTTAATCAGCCCCAGCATTTT. Translation gives CASRLDGQVNQPQHF.

The gene calls are TRBV7-3 and TRBJ2-2; 7 bases line up with TRBD1. The CDR3 runs to 16 residues. Germline values: CDR1 SGHTA, CDR2 FQGTGA. The V and J ends lost 8 bases and 0 bases, in that order; junction bases with no gene match: 9. The CDR3 region is CASGPRQGPNTGELFF. In DNA form, the CDR3 reads TGTGCCAGCGGCCCAAGACAGGGCCCGAACACCGGGGAGCTGTTTTTT.

The chain links TRBV18 to TRBJ2-1, with D hard to call. Germline lookup yields CDR1 KGHSH and CDR2 LQKENI. The V and J ends lost 0 bases and 4 bases respectively, with 13 bases between them. This CDR3 contains 16 residues. DNA for the CDR3: TGTGCCAGCTCACCACCGGACGGGTGGACGTACAATGAGCAGTTCTTC. This gives the protein CASSPPDGWTYNEQFF. Full variable domain (outside the CDR3, taken from reference TRBV18 and TRBJ2-1): NAGVMQNPRHLVRRRGQEARLRCSPMKGHSHVYWYRQLPEEGLKFMVYLQKENIIDESGMPKERFSAEFPKEGPSILRIQQVVRGDSAAYFCASSPPDGWTYNEQFFGPGTRLTVL.

The J gene is TRBJ1-1, the V gene TRBV7-6; D uncertain. This CDR3 region has 16 residues. Germline loops: CDR1 SGHVS, CDR2 FNYEAQ. Trimming left V 1 base short and J 0 bases short, with 12 bases between. CDR3 bases: TGTGCCAGCAGCTTAGGGCAATTCCTAATGAACACTGAAGCTTTCTTT. The encoded protein is CASSLGQFLMNTEAFF.

This chain links TRBV2 with TRBJ2-1, with 11 positions matching TRBD2. The CDR3 spans 15 residues. Germline CDR1 reads SNHLY; CDR2 reads FYNNEI. After removal of 4 bases from V and 6 bases from J, the junction contained 5 bases not matched to a gene. For the CDR3, the DNA is TGTGCCAGCAGTGTAGCGGGAGGGCCGAGCAATGAGCAGTTCTTC. It codes for CASSVAGGPSNEQFF.

The chain links TRBV19 to TRBJ2-7; D might be TRBD1 (5 bases). The germline V and J ends were trimmed by 10 bases and 0 bases, with 10 bases remaining between them. The CDR3 length is 12 residues. Germline lookup yields CDR1 LNHDA and CDR2 SQIVND (reference sequence). The CDR3 reads CATRQSSYEQYF. The CDR3 DNA is TGTGCCACGCGACAGAGCTCCTACGAGCAGTACTTC.

The chain combines TRBV7-2 with TRBJ2-1, with a tentative D call TRBD2 (5 bases). CDR1 and CDR2 (germline): SGHTA, FQGNSA. The ends were cut back, 5 bases at V and 0 bases at J, with 14 bases in the middle. This CDR3 spans 16 amino acids. The CDR3 region has the DNA TGTGCCAGCAGCGCCACTAGTCTCAGCTCCTACAATGAGCAGTTCTTC. Translated, it gives CASSATSLSSYNEQFF. The whole variable domain, remainder taken from reference TRBV7-2 and TRBJ2-1, is GAGVSQSPSNKVTEKGKDVELRCDPISGHTALYWYRQSLGQGLEFLIYFQGNSAPDKSGLPSDRFSAERTGGSVSTLTIQRTQQEDSAVYLCASSATSLSSYNEQFFGPGTRLTVL.

There are a few counts of this clone. V gene TRBV14 combines with J gene TRBJ2-5; weak D call: TRBD2 (6 bases). Germline CDR1 reads SGHDN; CDR2 reads FVKESK. This CDR3 comprises 16 residues. V lost 0 bases to trimming and J lost 5 bases, with 16 bases between them. The CDR3 DNA follows: TGTGCCAGCAGCCAAGAGGGTCAAGTCCGGGGGGAGACCCAGTACTTC. It is translated as CASSQEGQVRGETQYF. Supplemented by reference TRBV14 and TRBJ2-5, the full variable domain reads EAGVTQFPSHSVIEKGQTVTLRCDPISGHDNLYWYRRVMGKEIKFLLHFVKESKQDESGMPNNRFLAERTGGTYSTLKVQPAELEDSGVYFCASSQEGQVRGETQYFGPGTRLLVL.

This clone was counted a single time. The chain employs TRBV11-3 and TRBJ2-5, with TRBD2 identical over 8 bases. Germline CDR1 is SGHNT and CDR2 is YENEEA. This CDR3 comprises 14 residues. V trimming: 1 base; J trimming: 5 bases; junction bases outside the gene matches: 3. The CDR3: CASSLGAGVETQYF. CDR3 DNA: TGTGCCAGCAGCTTAGGAGCGGGAGTTGAGACCCAGTACTTC. The full variable domain, its missing parts supplied by reference TRBV11-3 and TRBJ2-5, is EAGVVQSPRYKIIEKKQPVAFWCNPISGHNTLYWYLQNLGQGPELLIRYENEEAVDDSQLPKDRFSAERLKGVDSTLKIQPAELGDSAVYLCASSLGAGVETQYFGPGTRLLVL.

The gene calls are TRBV28 and TRBJ1-2; 7 bases are shared with TRBD1. Germline V CDR1 and CDR2: MDHEN, SYDVKM. The length of the CDR3 is 15 residues. V lost 4 bases and J lost 6; bases outside the gene matches: 11. The CDR3: CASSSTSTGFDGYTF. CDR3 sequence (DNA): TGTGCCAGCAGTTCCACCTCGACAGGGTTCGATGGCTACACCTTC.